A single sample gave rise to the 21 T cell receptor beta chains below, sequenced in a study of blood T cells in healthy people across ages. Primers used in a second PCR of roughly 7 to 12 cycles were a sample-barcoded 5' primer and a J-beta primer mix. TCRdb recomputed calls from the 5' RACE reads with MiXCR, one row per CDR3 protein. The data hold about 900,000 distinct CDR3 sequences, with 62% observed a single time. The sample consisted of blood. These receptor sequences come from a man aged 25-40 years in good health.

The chain links TRBV6-5 to TRBJ2-1; D is possibly TRBD1 or TRBD2 (5 bases each). Germline loops: CDR1 MNHEY, CDR2 SVGAGI. Deletions cut 6 bases from V and 3 bases from J, with 12 bases between. CDR3 length: 14 residues. Here the CDR3 reads CASSQNGGYNEQFF. The DNA of the CDR3 is TGTGCCAGCAGCCAGAATGGGGGCTACAATGAGCAGTTCTTC.

The chain employs TRBV6-5 and TRBJ1-2; D is ambiguous. V was pared by 7 bases and J by 0 bases, with 18 bases between. Germline-derived CDR1 and CDR2 are MNHEY and SVGAGI. The CDR3 has 16 amino acids. CDR3 sequence (DNA): TGTGCCAGCAAAGGGCAGGTGTACAAAGCTAACTATGGCTACACCTTC. This codes for CASKGQVYKANYGYTF.

The rearrangement links TRBV27 to TRBJ2-5, with D perhaps TRBD2 (6 bases). The J call is in doubt because the DNA end fits TRBJ2-7 better. CDR3 size: 14 residues. Per the germline V gene, CDR1 is MNHEY and CDR2 is SMNVEV (reference sequence). DNA for the CDR3: TGTGCCATCGGCGGGCGGGGTCGAGCCGACGAGCAGTACTTC. As protein: CAIGGRGRADEQYF.

The chain joins TRBV10-3 to TRBJ1-2; D is perhaps TRBD1 (6 bases). Trimming stripped 4 bases from V and 8 bases from J, with 23 bases between. Germline V gene lookup returns CDR1 ENHRY and CDR2 SYGVKD. The CDR3 spans 16 residues. The CDR3 bases are TGTGCCATCAGTGTCCCGGTTCGCGGGGACACAACCGGCTACACCTTC. This sequence encodes CAISVPVRGDTTGYTF.

This clonotype was found once. The rearrangement uses TRBV6-5 and TRBJ2-5, with 9 bases identical to TRBD2. J was trimmed by 4 bases and V by 2 bases; bases with no gene match: 5. CDR3 length: 15 residues. Germline CDR1 reads MNHEY; CDR2 reads SVGAGI. The DNA for the CDR3 is TGTGCCAGCAGTTACGTTCGAGCGGGGGGAGAGACCCAGTACTTC. It yields the protein CASSYVRAGGETQYF.

The chain uses TRBV7-2 and TRBJ2-7; the D is unclear. V lost 1 base, J lost 5 bases, and 9 bases lay in between. Per the germline V gene, CDR1 is SGHTA and CDR2 is FQGNSA. This CDR3 has 13 residues. Here the CDR3 reads CASSLDFLDEQYF. The DNA for the CDR3 is TGTGCCAGCAGCTTAGATTTCCTCGACGAGCAGTACTTC.

About this clonotype: The junction differs from germline at one of its ends, possibly a read error. The rearrangement uses TRBV27 and TRBJ1-5, with a tentative D call TRBD1 (5 bases). This CDR3 is built from 15 residues. Looked up from germline, CDR1 is MNHEY and CDR2 is SMNVEV (reference sequence). In DNA form, the CDR3 reads TGTGCCAGCAGGCCCGGGACCGAGAGCAGTCAGCCCCGGCATTTT. Amino acid sequence: CASRPGTESSQPRHF.

The rearrangement joins TRBV12-3 or TRBV12-4 to TRBJ2-5, with D possibly being TRBD1 or TRBD2 (6 bases each). Trimming stripped 7 bases from V and 11 bases from J, with 20 bases between. The CDR3 is 13 amino acids. The CDR3 region is CASTTERGVQQYF. The DNA of the CDR3 is TGTGCCAGCACCACTGAGAGGGGGGTCCAGCAGTACTTC.

V usage is TRBV5-1 and J usage is TRBJ2-2; D ambiguous. The V and J ends lost 2 bases and 7 bases respectively, with 15 bases between them. The CDR3 sequence is 15 residues long. The V gene's germline CDR1 is SGHRS and CDR2 YFSETQ. The CDR3 DNA follows: TGCGCCAGCAGCTTATCAAATAGCCGTGGCGGGGAGCTGTTTTTT. This gives the protein CASSLSNSRGGELFF. Together with reference TRBV5-1 and TRBJ2-2, the CDR3 gives the full variable domain: KAGVTQTPRYLIKTRGQQVTLSCSPISGHRSVSWYQQTPGQGLQFLFEYFSETQRNKGNFPGRFSGRQFSNSRSEMNVSTLELGDSALYLCASSLSNSRGGELFFGEGSRLTVL.

This sequence joins TRBV6-1 and TRBJ2-1, with D maybe TRBD1 (6 bases). Deletions cut 4 bases from V and 7 bases from J, with 14 bases between. The CDR3 has 14 amino acids. Germline V gene sequence: CDR1 MNHNS, CDR2 SASEGT. The CDR3 nucleotides are TGTGCCAGCAGTGCCCTACAGGGACGGAATGAGCAGTTCTTC. Amino acid sequence: CASSALQGRNEQFF.

The chain couples TRBV12-3 or TRBV12-4 to TRBJ2-5, with 8 positions matching TRBD2. With 6 bases clipped from V and 0 bases from J, the junction kept 6 bases outside the gene matches. The CDR3 extends over 15 amino acids. CDR3 sequence reads: CASRRSGEYQETQYF. The DNA for the CDR3 is TGTGCCAGCAGGCGTAGCGGGGAGTACCAAGAGACCCAGTACTTC.

This chain links TRBV5-1 with TRBJ2-7, with 7 bases lining up with TRBD2. The germline gives CDR1 SGHRS, CDR2 YFSETQ. The trim removed 0 bases at V and 1 base at J, leaving 7 bases unmatched. This CDR3 region has 16 residues. CDR3 bases: TGCGCCAGCAGCTTGGGGGGGGGAGAAACGTCCTACGAGCAGTACTTC. Amino acid sequence: CASSLGGGETSYEQYF.

The chain is built from TRBV9 and TRBJ1-5, with 8 nucleotides matching TRBD1. Germline CDR1 is SGDLS and CDR2 is YYNGEE. The CDR3 length is 15 residues. Unmatched junction bases numbered 6, after V lost 3 bases and J lost 4 bases. CDR3 residues: CASSEGWTGNQPQHF. CDR3 coding DNA: TGTGCCAGCAGCGAGGGTTGGACAGGGAATCAGCCCCAGCATTTT.

The chain is built from TRBV11-3 and TRBJ2-5; D might be TRBD2 (5 bases). V was trimmed by 5 bases and J by 4 bases, leaving 11 bases between them. The CDR3 length is 13 residues. Germline assignment: CDR1 SGHNT and CDR2 YENEEA. The CDR3 loop reads CASSPGYLETQYF. The DNA of the CDR3 is TGTGCCAGCAGCCCGGGGTACCTAGAGACCCAGTACTTC.

The chain links TRBV20-1 to TRBJ2-7; no reliable D call. The better agreement between TRBJ2-5 and the DNA end casts doubt on the J call. Germline CDR1 DFQATT, CDR2 SNEGSKA (reference sequence). The CDR3 runs 12 residues. DNA for the CDR3: TGCAGTGCTAAGGGTAACGGGGAGACCCAGTACTTC. Translation gives CSAKGNGETQYF.

This sequence joins TRBV29-1 and TRBJ2-1; 9 bases are shared with TRBD1. The trim removed 0 bases at V and 4 bases at J, leaving 4 bases unmatched. The CDR3 sequence is 15 residues long. The V gene's germline CDR1 is SQVTM and CDR2 ANQGSEA. The CDR3 reads CSVEEDRGKYNEQFF. DNA for the CDR3: TGCAGCGTTGAAGAAGACAGGGGGAAGTACAATGAGCAGTTCTTC.

Only a few counts were recorded for this clonotype. This chain joins TRBV27 and TRBJ2-2; the D is unclear. V was pared by 2 bases and J by 0 bases, with 1 base between. The CDR3 contains 13 residues. CDR1 and CDR2 from the germline V gene are MNHEY and SMNVEV (reference sequence). CDR3 sequence: CASSLANTGELFF. CDR3 DNA: TGTGCCAGCAGTTTAGCGAACACCGGGGAGCTGTTTTTT.

This clonotype is a singleton in its sample. The chain recombines TRBV9 with TRBJ2-1, with D perhaps TRBD1 (6 bases). V was clipped by 6 bases and J by 8 bases, with 15 bases between them. Germline V CDR1 and CDR2: SGDLS, YYNGEE. This CDR3 is built from 13 residues. The CDR3: CASTEPGVDEQFF. CDR3 nucleotides: TGTGCCAGCACCGAGCCAGGGGTCGATGAGCAGTTCTTC.

The DNA of the CDR3 is TGTGCCAGCAGCCAACCCCCCTACGAGCAGTACTTC. Protein: CASSQPPYEQYF. The rearrangement links TRBV3-1 to TRBJ2-7; no definite D call. Trimming took 2 bases from V and 2 from J, leaving 4 bases between them. The CDR3 is made up of 12 amino acids. Germline loops: CDR1 LGHDT, CDR2 YNNKEL (reference sequence).

This rearrangement joins TRBV5-1 to TRBJ2-7; possible D gene TRBD2, 6 bases. Trimming removed 3 bases at V and 7 bases at J, with 11 bases between. The length of the CDR3 is 12 residues. Germline V gives CDR1 SGHRS, CDR2 YFSETQ. The CDR3 DNA follows: TGCGCCAGCAGCTCCCCTGGGAGGGAGCAGTACTTC. It yields the protein CASSSPGREQYF.

This clonotype was detected only a few times. This chain uses TRBV29-1 with TRBJ1-2; D is ambiguous. Germline assignment: CDR1 SQVTM and CDR2 ANQGSEA. CDR3 length equals 13 residues. V lost 3 bases and J 0 bases, leaving 8 bases between the germline ends. CDR3 DNA sequence: TGCAGCGTTGAGGAGCATCCTAACTATGGCTACACCTTC. Translated, it gives CSVEEHPNYGYTF.